These 25 T cell receptor beta chains were sequenced from one sample in a study of T cell responses to AZD1222 COVID-19 vaccine. Libraries were prepared by immunoSEQ multiplex PCR; TCRdb keeps only in-frame clonotypes and omits some of them. The data show approximately 130,000 clones, around 90% seen once. Sample: peripheral blood, taken 28 days after the second AZD1222 dose. These receptor sequences come from an adult who received the AZD1222 COVID-19 vaccine.

This clone has a single count. The V call is TRBV5-1, the J call TRBJ1-4; D is perhaps TRBD1 (5 bases). The CDR3 sequence is 14 residues long. V was clipped by 2 bases and J by 8 bases, with 13 bases between them. Germline values: CDR1 SGHRS, CDR2 YFSETQ. The CDR3 nucleotides read TGCGCCAGCAGCTTTGGGGGTGGGAACGAAAAACTGTTTTTT. Translated, it gives CASSFGGGNEKLFF.

This sequence joins TRBV11-3 and TRBJ1-6; 10 bases fit TRBD1. Looked up from germline, CDR1 is SGHNT and CDR2 is YENEEA. There are 15 residues in the CDR3. J lost 8 bases, V lost 5 bases, and 6 bases had no gene match. This CDR3 is CASSLPTGGDSPLHF. For the CDR3, the DNA is TGTGCCAGCAGCCTCCCGACAGGGGGCGATTCACCCCTCCACTTT. The variable domain in full, completed from reference TRBV11-3 and TRBJ1-6, reads EAGVVQSPRYKIIEKKQPVAFWCNPISGHNTLYWYLQNLGQGPELLIRYENEEAVDDSQLPKDRFSAERLKGVDSTLKIQPAELGDSAVYLCASSLPTGGDSPLHFGNGTRLTVT.

The chain combines TRBV4-1 with TRBJ1-6, with D unclear. The V gene's germline CDR1 is MGHRA and CDR2 YSYEKL. Trimming left V 1 base short and J 7 bases short, with 8 bases between. The CDR3 runs to 14 residues. In DNA, the CDR3 is TGCGCCAGCAGCCAAGGTCAGAGGAATTCACCCCTCCACTTT. Protein sequence: CASSQGQRNSPLHF.

The J gene is TRBJ1-4, the V gene TRBV11-1; weak D call: TRBD1 (6 bases). Per the germline V gene, CDR1 is SGHAT and CDR2 is FQDESV (reference sequence). Trimming left V 5 bases short and J 7 bases short, with 17 bases between. The CDR3 sequence is 15 residues long. DNA for the CDR3: TGTGCCAGCAGCCCTCTCGGGGGCGGGAGTGAAAAACTGTTTTTT. This translates into CASSPLGGGSEKLFF.

The rearrangement joins TRBV5-4 to TRBJ2-7, with 8 bases identical to TRBD2. The length of the CDR3 is 17 residues. CDR1 is SGHNT and CDR2 is YYREEE in the germline V gene (reference sequence). V gave up 0 bases and J gave up 2 bases; unmatched junction bases: 10. DNA for the CDR3: TGTGCCAGCAGCTTGGGAGCCAACGGGAGGGGGACCTACGAGCAGTACTTC. The encoded protein is CASSLGANGRGTYEQYF.

The chain carries TRBV2 and TRBJ1-5; 7 positions match TRBD1. The CDR3 has 17 amino acids. Germline V gene sequence: CDR1 SNHLY, CDR2 FYNNEI. Trimming removed 4 bases from V and 6 bases from J; junction bases left unmatched: 15. In DNA, the CDR3 is TGTGCCAGCAGTGGGTTCTTTGCGAGGGGGCGCAGTCAGCCCCAGCATTTT. It codes for CASSGFFARGRSQPQHF.

The chain links TRBV3-1 (or the pseudogene TRBV3-2) to TRBJ2-3, with 9 bases aligning to TRBD2. Trimming cost V 2 bases and J 5 bases; bases outside gene matches: 5. The CDR3 is 15 amino acids. CDR1 is LGHDT, CDR2 YNNKEL, per germline (reference sequence). The CDR3 sequence is CASSQKRGDRDTQYF. Written as DNA, the CDR3 is TGTGCCAGCAGCCAAAAGCGGGGGGACCGAGATACGCAGTATTTT.

The rearrangement joins TRBV6-6 to TRBJ2-7, with D hard to call. The V end lost 7 bases, the J end lost 3 bases, and 13 bases lay between the germline ends. Germline CDR1 and CDR2: MNHNY and SVGAGI (reference sequence). The CDR3 has 13 residues. CDR3 residues: CASNDLWGYEQYF. The DNA for the CDR3 is TGTGCCAGCAACGACCTGTGGGGCTACGAGCAGTACTTC.

This clone was seen once. The rearrangement uses TRBV10-3 and TRBJ1-1; TRBD1 is a possible D gene (5 bases). V dropped 6 bases and J dropped 1 base, with 9 bases sitting between them. Looked up from germline, CDR1 is ENHRY and CDR2 is SYGVKD. CDR3 length equals 13 residues. CDR3 amino acids: CAISRQTNTEAFF. CDR3 DNA sequence: TGTGCCATCAGCAGACAGACGAACACTGAAGCTTTCTTT.

This clone was picked up one time. This chain uses TRBV12-3 or TRBV12-4 with TRBJ1-5; D may be TRBD1 (5 bases). CDR3 size: 13 residues. Trimming left V 3 bases short and J 6 bases short, with 9 bases between. The CDR3 region has the DNA TGTGCCAGCAGTTTCGGGACCCTTCAGCCCCAGCATTTT. This encodes CASSFGTLQPQHF.

The rearrangement uses TRBV7-2 and TRBJ1-2; 7 bases fit TRBD1. The V segment lost 5 bases and the J segment 8 bases; nucleotides outside the gene matches: 14. Germline CDR1 and CDR2: SGHTA and FQGNSA. CDR3 length: 15 residues. This chain's CDR3 is CASSPLGQAIPGYTF. The CDR3 DNA is TGTGCCAGCAGCCCCCTCGGACAGGCAATCCCCGGCTACACCTTC. Filled out from reference TRBV7-2 and TRBJ1-2, the complete variable domain reads GAGVSQSPSNKVTEKGKDVELRCDPISGHTALYWYRQSLGQGLEFLIYFQGNSAPDKSGLPSDRFSAERTGGSVSTLTIQRTQQEDSAVYLCASSPLGQAIPGYTFGSGTRLTVV.

The chain carries TRBV5-6 and TRBJ1-2; perhaps TRBD1 as D (6 bases). CDR3 length: 15 amino acids. The ends were cut back, 4 bases at V and 4 bases at J, with 17 bases in the middle. Germline V gene lookup returns CDR1 SGHDT and CDR2 YYEEEE. In DNA, the CDR3 is TGTGCCAGCAGCCCAAAACCACAGGGTCCCTATGGCTACACCTTC. As protein: CASSPKPQGPYGYTF.

This sequence joins TRBV11-2 and TRBJ2-1; no reliable D call. Germline CDR1 reads SGHAT; CDR2 reads FQNNGV. Trimming stripped 0 bases from V and 3 bases from J, with 3 bases between. This CDR3 comprises 13 residues. The CDR3 reads CASSLDSYNEQFF. In DNA, the CDR3 is TGTGCCAGCAGCTTAGACAGCTACAATGAGCAGTTCTTC.

The rearrangement joins TRBV6-5 to TRBJ2-7; TRBD1 agrees at 9 bases. Losses at the gene ends were 0 bases for V and 2 bases for J; bases not matched to a gene: 5. The CDR3 has 16 residues. Germline V gene data show CDR1 as MNHEY and CDR2 as SVGAGI. CDR3 coding DNA: TGTGCCAGCAGTTACTCGGGGACAGGGAGAACCTACGAGCAGTACTTC. It translates to CASSYSGTGRTYEQYF.

Comment on this clone: This sample includes further DNA sequences coding for the same CDR3. The chain uses TRBV6-5 and TRBJ2-5; TRBD2 aligns across 9 bases. Germline CDR1 is MNHEY and CDR2 is SVGAGI. The junction had 5 bases not matched to a gene; V was cut back by 2 bases and J by 1 base. The CDR3 runs to 16 residues. Here the CDR3 DNA reads TGTGCCAGCAGTTACCGAGGCGGGGGGGCCCAAGAGACCCAGTACTTC. It encodes CASSYRGGGAQETQYF.

This clone turned up a few times. The V gene is TRBV5-1, the J gene TRBJ2-7; 8 positions match TRBD2. The germline gives CDR1 SGHRS, CDR2 YFSETQ. This CDR3 comprises 15 residues. Trimming at V came to 1 base and at J to 2 bases, leaving 5 bases not matched to a gene. As DNA, the CDR3 is TGCGCCAGCAGCTTGCTTAGCGGGAACGCCTACGAGCAGTACTTC. It codes for CASSLLSGNAYEQYF.

The chain employs TRBV27 and TRBJ2-7; TRBD1 matches at 9 bases. The CDR3 sequence is 17 residues long. Germline V gene sequence: CDR1 MNHEY, CDR2 SMNVEV (reference sequence). Trimming at V came to 8 bases and at J to 5 bases, leaving 19 bases not matched to a gene. CDR3 sequence (DNA): TGTGCCAGCCAACGCGGGACAGGGTATGCGGGAACTAACGAGCAGTACTTC. Its translation: CASQRGTGYAGTNEQYF.

The gene calls are TRBV30 and TRBJ1-1; D gene uncertain. Per germline, CDR1 GTSNPN and CDR2 SVGIG (reference sequence). Trimming pared 4 bases from V and 0 bases from J, leaving 9 bases between. The CDR3 extends over 13 amino acids. The CDR3 loop reads CAWKVRMNTEAFF. The CDR3 coding sequence is TGTGCCTGGAAGGTGCGGATGAACACTGAAGCTTTCTTT.

This clone was seen once. This chain connects TRBV6-5 to TRBJ1-2; unclear D gene. V shed 2 bases and J shed 2 bases, with 9 bases lying between them. This CDR3 contains 14 residues. CDR1 MNHEY and CDR2 SVGAGI come from the germline V gene. The CDR3, as DNA: TGTGCCAGCAGTTACCTTTCAGAGAACTATGGCTACACCTTC. It translates to CASSYLSENYGYTF.

This chain uses TRBV7-9 with TRBJ2-3, with D perhaps TRBD2 (5 bases). Germline-derived CDR1 and CDR2 are SEHNR and FQNEAQ (reference sequence). V lost 5 bases and J 5 bases, leaving 20 bases between the germline ends. The CDR3 spans 16 residues. The CDR3, as DNA: TGTGCCAGCAGCCCCCCCGAGGGCCGCTCGAGAGATACGCAGTATTTT. This translates into CASSPPEGRSRDTQYF.

V usage is TRBV19 and J usage is TRBJ2-1, with 9 bases aligning to TRBD2. The CDR3 contains 14 residues. Germline V gene sequence: CDR1 LNHDA, CDR2 SQIVND (reference sequence). The trim removed 2 bases at V and 7 bases at J, leaving 3 bases unmatched. This chain's CDR3 is CASSIRLAANEQFF. The CDR3 DNA follows: TGTGCCAGTAGTATACGACTAGCGGCGAATGAGCAGTTCTTC. Combining the CDR3 with reference TRBV19 and TRBJ2-1 gives the whole variable domain DGGITQSPKYLFRKEGQNVTLSCEQNLNHDAMYWYRQDPGQGLRLIYYSQIVNDFQKGDIAEGYSVSREKKESFPLTVTSAQKNPTAFYLCASSIRLAANEQFFGPGTRLTVL.

The table lists this clone with a count of one. The chain employs TRBV28 and TRBJ1-2; TRBD1 matches 11 bases. CDR3 length equals 18 residues. V lost 5 bases, J lost 7 bases, and 18 bases stayed unmatched. The germline V gene has CDR1 MDHEN and CDR2 SYDVKM. CDR3: CASSMIGTGGSRPGGYTF. CDR3 sequence (DNA): TGTGCCAGCAGTATGATAGGGACAGGGGGTAGTCGTCCGGGTGGCTACACCTTC.

The chain links TRBV19 to TRBJ2-5, with D hard to call. The germline V and J ends were trimmed by 5 bases and 4 bases, with 11 bases remaining between them. The length of the CDR3 is 13 residues. The germline V gene has CDR1 LNHDA and CDR2 SQIVND (reference sequence). The CDR3 spells CASSESLGETQYF. The CDR3, as DNA: TGTGCCAGTAGTGAGTCGTTGGGAGAGACCCAGTACTTC.

The gene calls are TRBV27 and TRBJ2-6; D not certain. V was cut by 7 bases and J by 4 bases, with 8 bases left in between. The germline V gene encodes CDR1 MNHEY and CDR2 SMNVEV (reference sequence). This CDR3 spans 13 amino acids. The CDR3 loop reads CASTGFGANVLTF. The CDR3 DNA is TGTGCCAGCACAGGCTTCGGGGCCAACGTCCTGACTTTC. The full variable domain, rest sourced from reference TRBV27 and TRBJ2-6, is EAQVTQNPRYLITVTGKKLTVTCSQNMNHEYMSWYRQDPGLGLRQIYYSMNVEVTDKGDVPEGYKVSRKEKRNFPLILESPSPNQTSLYFCASTGFGANVLTFGAGSRLTVL.

The genes are TRBV7-9 and TRBJ1-1; D is undetermined. CDR1 is SEHNR, CDR2 FQNEAQ, per germline (reference sequence). This CDR3 has 15 amino acids. The V and J ends lost 1 base and 3 bases respectively, with 12 bases between them. CDR3 loop: CASSLGVVSDTEAFF. The CDR3 DNA reads TGTGCCAGCAGCTTAGGGGTAGTCTCGGACACTGAAGCTTTCTTT.